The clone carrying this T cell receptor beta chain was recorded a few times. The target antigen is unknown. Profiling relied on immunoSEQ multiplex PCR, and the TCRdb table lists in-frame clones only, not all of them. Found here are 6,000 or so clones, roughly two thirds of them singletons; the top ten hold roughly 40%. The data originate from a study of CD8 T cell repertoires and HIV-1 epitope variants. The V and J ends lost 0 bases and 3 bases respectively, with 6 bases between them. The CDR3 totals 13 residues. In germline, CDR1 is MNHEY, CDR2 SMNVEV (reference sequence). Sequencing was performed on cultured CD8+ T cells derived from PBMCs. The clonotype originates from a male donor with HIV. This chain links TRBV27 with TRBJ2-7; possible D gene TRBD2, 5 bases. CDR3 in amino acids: CASSLSGVYEQYF. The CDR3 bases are TGTGCCAGCAGTTTATCCGGGGTCTACGAGCAGTACTTC.